The 17 T cell receptor beta chains given below trace back to one sample, sequenced in a study of shared clonotypes between healthy human individuals. The repertoire was sequenced with immunoSEQ multiplex PCR; TCRdb's copy has only in-frame clones and lacks some. The sample has over a million clones, about 80% seen once. The specimen was memory CD4+ T cells from PBMCs. Subset defined: CD45RA-negative fraction. The receptor set was obtained from a man between 18 and 35 years old in good health. Some clones in this sample may be carry-over from other donors' samples.

This chain connects TRBV4-1 to TRBJ2-1; D is undetermined. The CDR3 is 18 amino acids. Germline-derived CDR1 and CDR2 are MGHRA and YSYEKL. Trimming shortened V by 4 bases and J by 5 bases, and 24 bases separated the two germline ends. The DNA of the CDR3 is TGCGCCAGCAGCCGAAGCGTGGGCTTAAGTAACAAAAACAATGAGCAGTTCTTC. This translates into CASSRSVGLSNKNNEQFF.

In DNA, the CDR3 is TGTGCCAGCAGTCCCCGGGACTGGAGCGAGCAGTACTTC. This translates into CASSPRDWSEQYF. V gene TRBV6-1 combines with J gene TRBJ2-7; TRBD2 is a possible D gene (6 bases). Trimming removed 5 bases from V and 6 bases from J, with 14 bases in between. Germline CDR1 reads MNHNS; CDR2 reads SASEGT. CDR3 length: 13 amino acids.

The rearrangement links TRBV7-8 to TRBJ2-7, with 8 positions matching TRBD1. The germline V gene has CDR1 SGHVS and CDR2 FQNEAQ. V was clipped by 4 bases and J by 0 bases; unmatched bases: 8. The CDR3 covers 16 residues. The DNA of the CDR3 is TGTGCCAGCAGCTCCCCCGAGACAGGGGACTCCTACGAGCAGTACTTC. The encoded protein is CASSSPETGDSYEQYF. The whole variable domain, filled in from reference TRBV7-8 and TRBJ2-7, reads GAGVSQSPRYKVAKRGQDVALRCDPISGHVSLFWYQQALGQGPEFLTYFQNEAQLDKSGLPSDRFFAERPEGSVSTLKIQRTQQEDSAVYLCASSSPETGDSYEQYFGPGTRLTVT.

The sample holds one count of this clone. The V call is TRBV7-8, the J call TRBJ2-7; D is possibly TRBD1 or TRBD2 (5 bases each). Looked up from germline, CDR1 is SGHVS and CDR2 is FQNEAQ. Deletions cut 6 bases from V and 1 base from J, with 19 bases between. The CDR3 has 16 residues. DNA of the CDR3: TGTGCCAGCAGTTCAGGTGGGGGAATCTCTTCCTACGAGCAGTACTTC. This translates into CASSSGGGISSYEQYF.

The chain couples TRBV11-3 to TRBJ1-3; 8 bases map to TRBD1. V shed 8 bases and J 3 bases; nucleotides not matched to a gene: 9. CDR1 SGHNT and CDR2 YENEEA come from the germline V gene. The CDR3 has 15 amino acids. The CDR3 loop is CASSISGTGGNTIYF. Here the CDR3 DNA reads TGTGCCAGCTCCATCTCCGGGACAGGTGGAAACACCATATATTTT.

Points on this clone: Being one base from a much bigger clone, this may be a read error. The CDR3 DNA sequence: TGTGCCAGCAGTGAGAACACTGAAGCTTTCTTT. Translated, it gives CASSENTEAFF. This chain connects TRBV25-1 to TRBJ1-1, with D unresolved. In germline, CDR1 is MGHDK, CDR2 SYGVNS. The CDR3 is 11 residues long. The V end lost 3 bases, the J end lost 1 base, and 0 bases lay between the germline ends. The entire variable domain, with the rest obtained from reference TRBV25-1 and TRBJ1-1, is as follows: EADIYQTPRYLVIGTGKKITLECSQTMGHDKMYWYQQDPGMELHLIHYSYGVNSTEKGDLSSESTVSRIRTEHFPLTLESARPSHTSQYLCASSENTEAFFGQGTRLTVV.

The chain joins TRBV5-6 to TRBJ2-5; D gene uncertain. Trimming cost V 2 bases and J 5 bases, with 16 bases left between them. The CDR3 sequence is 15 residues long. Germline-derived CDR1 and CDR2 are SGHDT and YYEEEE. The CDR3 sequence: CASSLWAPSQETQYF. DNA of the CDR3: TGTGCCAGCAGCTTATGGGCCCCGAGCCAGGAGACCCAGTACTTC. The variable domain in full, with the rest retrieved from reference TRBV5-6 and TRBJ2-5, is DAGVTQSPTHLIKTRGQQVTLRCSPKSGHDTVSWYQQALGQGPQFIFQYYEEEERQRGNFPDRFSGHQFPNYSSELNVNALLLGDSALYLCASSLWAPSQETQYFGPGTRLLVL.

This clone was recorded many times. V is TRBV6-6 and J is TRBJ2-7; D perhaps matches TRBD1 (8 bases). The V end was cut by 6 bases, the J end by 5 bases, with 23 bases between. The CDR3 is 16 residues long. Germline V gene data show CDR1 as MNHNY and CDR2 as SVGAGI (reference sequence). CDR3 loop: CASSDSGAGGPHEQYF. The CDR3 DNA reads TGTGCCAGCAGCGACAGCGGGGCAGGGGGCCCCCACGAGCAGTACTTC.

This chain uses TRBV5-1 with TRBJ1-2; D remains unclear. The V and J ends lost 0 bases and 2 bases respectively, with 17 bases between them. This CDR3 spans 17 amino acids. From germline, CDR1 is SGHRS and CDR2 YFSETQ. The CDR3 region is CASSLALGRNLNYGYTF. Written as DNA, the CDR3 is TGCGCCAGCAGCTTGGCCTTGGGTCGAAATCTGAACTATGGCTACACCTTC.

The V call is TRBV19, the J call TRBJ1-2, with TRBD1 matching 7 bases. This CDR3 region has 16 residues. The V segment lost 1 base and the J segment 5 bases; nucleotides outside the gene matches: 10. CDR1 and CDR2 from the germline V gene are LNHDA and SQIVND (reference sequence). Here the CDR3 reads CASSIASPTGRYGYTF. CDR3 bases: TGTGCCAGTAGTATAGCCTCTCCGACAGGGAGATATGGCTACACCTTC.

The chain employs TRBV29-1 and TRBJ1-2; tentatively, D is TRBD1 (5 bases). Per germline, CDR1 SQVTM and CDR2 ANQGSEA. The CDR3 extends over 17 amino acids. Trimming took off 6 bases at V and 4 bases at J, with 27 bases between the two ends. CDR3 nucleotide sequence: TGCAGCGTGCCTACCCGGTGGGGGGGACGCTACTCCTATGGCTACACCTTC. Translating gives CSVPTRWGGRYSYGYTF.

With respect to this clone: The sample has other DNA sequences that encode this CDR3 too. The chain uses TRBV28 and TRBJ2-7, with 7 bases aligning to TRBD2. The CDR3 runs 14 residues. Trimming took 6 bases from V and 1 from J; bases not matched to a gene: 6. Germline assignment: CDR1 MDHEN and CDR2 SYDVKM. The CDR3 DNA follows: TGTGCCAGCAGCCCTGCGGGACTATCCTACGAGCAGTACTTC. It is translated as CASSPAGLSYEQYF.

The sample holds one count of this clone. This chain connects TRBV28 to TRBJ1-5, with D unclear. The CDR3 contains 16 residues. Trimming removed 8 bases from V and 4 bases from J, with 21 bases in between. CDR1 is MDHEN and CDR2 is SYDVKM in the germline V gene. CDR3 nucleotide sequence: TGTGCCAGCCTTTCGGGCGGGGTCCTATGGAATCAGCCCCAGCATTTT. Its protein is CASLSGGVLWNQPQHF.

This clone was found once. The chain recombines TRBV7-3 with TRBJ2-7, with D unclear. The ends were cut back, 5 bases at V and 6 bases at J, with 14 bases in the middle. There are 13 residues in the CDR3. The germline gives CDR1 SGHTA, CDR2 FQGTGA. The CDR3 sequence is CASSPTAGREQYF. Written as DNA, the CDR3 is TGTGCCAGCAGCCCTACAGCAGGCCGCGAGCAGTACTTC.

The rearrangement joins TRBV11-2 to TRBJ1-1; unclear D gene. V lost 3 bases, J lost 5 bases, and 10 bases lay in between. The CDR3 length is 13 residues. Germline assignment: CDR1 SGHAT and CDR2 FQNNGV. CDR3 sequence reads: CASSFAGMTEAFF. The CDR3 bases are TGTGCCAGCAGCTTTGCTGGGATGACTGAAGCTTTCTTT. Variable domain in full (rest from reference TRBV11-2 and TRBJ1-1): EAGVAQSPRYKIIEKRQSVAFWCNPISGHATLYWYQQILGQGPKLLIQFQNNGVVDDSQLPKDRFSAERLKGVDSTLKIQPAKLEDSAVYLCASSFAGMTEAFFGQGTRLTVV.

As DNA, the CDR3 is TGCGCCAGCAGCTTTGATCAGGGAAACACCATATATTTT. Its protein product is CASSFDQGNTIYF. This sequence joins TRBV5-1 and TRBJ1-3; D unclear. The V gene lost 2 bases and the J gene lost 4 bases, with 7 bases spanning the gap. The CDR3 spans 13 residues. Germline V lookup: CDR1 SGHRS, CDR2 YFSETQ.

This sequence joins TRBV9 and TRBJ1-1, with a weak D call TRBD1 (5 bases). Trimming shortened V by 3 bases and J by 1 base, and 13 bases separated the two germline ends. Looked up from germline, CDR1 is SGDLS and CDR2 is YYNGEE. CDR3 size: 15 residues. CDR3 in amino acids: CASSARTRGNTEAFF. CDR3 nucleotide sequence: TGTGCCAGCAGCGCAAGGACACGAGGGAACACTGAAGCTTTCTTT.